The 17 T cell receptor beta chains presented below share a single source sample, sequenced in a study of T cell changes during pregnancy in multiple sclerosis. The repertoire was sequenced with immunoSEQ multiplex PCR; TCRdb's copy has only in-frame clones and lacks some. Of 65,000 to 90,000 clones listed, approximately 90% were seen once; the top ten hold 2.5%. The specimen was peripheral blood, collected in the first trimester of pregnancy. These TCRs come from a female donor with multiple sclerosis, enrolled in a pregnancy study.

The rearrangement joins TRBV18 to TRBJ2-5, with a possible D match to TRBD1 (6 bases). The CDR3 runs 17 residues. V was pared by 1 base and J by 7 bases, with 22 bases between. Germline V lookup: CDR1 KGHSH, CDR2 LQKENI. The CDR3 DNA reads as TGTGCCAGCTCACCACTACCAATGTTAGACAGGCCGGGGACCCAGTACTTC. As protein: CASSPLPMLDRPGTQYF.

The rearrangement joins TRBV30 to TRBJ2-1, with D perhaps matching TRBD2 (5 bases). V lost 3 bases to trimming and J lost 0 bases, with 18 bases between them. The CDR3 consists of 17 residues. Germline V gene lookup returns CDR1 GTSNPN and CDR2 SVGIG (reference sequence). In DNA form, the CDR3 reads TGTGCCTGGAGCGCTGATCTGGACTCTTTCTCCTACAATGAGCAGTTCTTC. Translating it yields CAWSADLDSFSYNEQFF. Together with reference TRBV30 and TRBJ2-1, the CDR3 gives the full variable domain: SQTIHQWPATLVQPVGSPLSLECTVEGTSNPNLYWYRQAAGRGLQLLFYSVGIGQISSEVPQNLSASRPQDRQFILSSKKLLLSDSGFYLCAWSADLDSFSYNEQFFGPGTRLTVL.

The gene calls are TRBV29-1 and TRBJ2-7; the D is unclear. The CDR3 spans 11 residues. The V end lost 4 bases, the J end lost 3 bases, and 7 bases lay between the germline ends. Germline CDR1 reads SQVTM; CDR2 reads ANQGSEA. This CDR3 is CSVASRYEQYF. The CDR3 bases are TGCAGCGTTGCAAGCCGCTACGAGCAGTACTTC.

V usage is TRBV19 and J usage is TRBJ2-7; a weak D match, TRBD2 (6 bases). The CDR3 sequence is 14 residues long. Germline V CDR1 and CDR2: LNHDA, SQIVND (reference sequence). The V and J ends lost 5 bases and 3 bases respectively, with 14 bases between them. CDR3 sequence (DNA): TGTGCCAGTAGTGTAGGAGGAGGGGACTACGAGCAGTACTTC. The encoded protein is CASSVGGGDYEQYF.

The chain carries TRBV28 and TRBJ2-6; 9 bases agree with TRBD1. CDR1 MDHEN and CDR2 SYDVKM come from the germline V gene. The length of the CDR3 is 15 residues. V trimming: 6 bases; J trimming: 0 bases; junction bases outside the gene matches: 0. The CDR3 region is CASRTGGSGANVLTF. The CDR3 bases are TGTGCCAGCAGGACAGGGGGCTCTGGGGCCAACGTCCTGACTTTC.

This clone was recorded a few times. J is TRBJ2-1 and V is TRBV7-2; TRBD2 matches at 10 bases. The junction had 14 bases not matched to a gene; V was cut back by 1 base and J by 14 bases. From germline, CDR1 is SGHTA and CDR2 FQGNSA. This CDR3 spans 16 amino acids. CDR3 nucleotide sequence: TGTGCCAGCAGCTTAGGGGGGTCCCCTAGCGGGAGTTTTGAGTTCTTC. As protein: CASSLGGSPSGSFEFF.

V is TRBV6-6 and J is TRBJ2-3; 7 positions match TRBD1. Germline values: CDR1 MNHNY, CDR2 SVGAGI (reference sequence). The CDR3 runs 14 residues. V lost 7 bases and J lost 2; bases outside the gene matches: 6. The CDR3 loop reads CASNRGQTTDTQYF. CDR3 nucleotides: TGTGCCAGCAATAGGGGACAGACCACAGATACGCAGTATTTT.

The gene calls are TRBV28 and TRBJ1-1, with TRBD1 identical over 8 bases. The CDR3 runs to 12 residues. Germline CDR1 is MDHEN and CDR2 is SYDVKM. Trimming at V came to 6 bases and at J to 4 bases, leaving 1 base not matched to a gene. CDR3 protein: CASSRGPTEAFF. The DNA of the CDR3 is TGTGCCAGCAGCAGGGGGCCCACTGAAGCTTTCTTT.

V is TRBV27 and J is TRBJ2-7; 7 bases fit TRBD1. V lost 1 base to trimming and J lost 5 bases; unmatched junction nucleotides: 8. Germline loops: CDR1 MNHEY, CDR2 SMNVEV (reference sequence). This CDR3 is 15 amino acids long. This CDR3 reads CASSLLRTGSHEQYF. CDR3 DNA sequence: TGTGCCAGCAGTTTATTAAGGACAGGTTCCCACGAGCAGTACTTC.

The V gene is TRBV7-9, the J gene TRBJ2-7, with 12 bases lining up with TRBD1. This CDR3 contains 18 residues. Germline CDR1 SEHNR, CDR2 FQNEAQ (reference sequence). After removal of 2 bases from V and 5 bases from J, the junction contained 13 bases not matched to a gene. DNA of the CDR3: TGTGCCAGCAGCTTATCCCACATCTCCGGGACAGGGGGCCACGAGCAGTACTTC. Translation: CASSLSHISGTGGHEQYF.

The chain has TRBV2 and TRBJ2-7, with 9 bases lining up with TRBD2. The junction had 0 bases not matched to a gene; V was cut back by 6 bases and J by 3 bases. The CDR3 is 12 residues long. Germline CDR1 is SNHLY and CDR2 is FYNNEI. CDR3 in amino acids: CASRAGGYEQYF. The CDR3, as DNA: TGTGCCAGCAGAGCGGGAGGCTACGAGCAGTACTTC.

This chain uses TRBV27 with TRBJ2-1; D perhaps matches TRBD1 (6 bases). This CDR3 has 15 amino acids. Germline V gene sequence: CDR1 MNHEY, CDR2 SMNVEV (reference sequence). Trimming stripped 2 bases from V and 8 bases from J, with 16 bases between. The CDR3 is CASSLQGWGRDEQFF. DNA of the CDR3: TGTGCCAGCAGTTTACAGGGCTGGGGGCGCGATGAGCAGTTCTTC.

The V call is TRBV7-2, the J call TRBJ2-1; no firm D call. The CDR3 contains 16 residues. In germline, CDR1 is SGHTA, CDR2 FQGNSA. Trimming stripped 5 bases from V and 0 bases from J, with 14 bases between. CDR3 region: CASSRAFSSSYNEQFF. Written as DNA, the CDR3 is TGTGCCAGCAGCCGAGCGTTCTCCAGCTCCTACAATGAGCAGTTCTTC.

This chain uses TRBV5-6 with TRBJ2-7; D might be TRBD2 (6 bases). This CDR3 comprises 14 residues. Germline-derived CDR1 and CDR2 are SGHDT and YYEEEE. V was cut by 4 bases and J by 4 bases, with 15 bases left in between. CDR3 loop: CASSIGTGGYEQYF. In nucleotides, the CDR3 is TGTGCCAGCAGCATCGGGACTGGAGGATACGAGCAGTACTTC.

The chain is built from TRBV25-1 and TRBJ1-1, with 9 bases matching TRBD1. The CDR3 is 16 amino acids. The V gene end was trimmed by 6 bases and the J gene end by 3 bases; junction bases not matched to a gene: 11. From germline, CDR1 is MGHDK and CDR2 SYGVNS. The CDR3 region is CASRGGQGRGDTEAFF. CDR3 coding DNA: TGTGCCAGCAGGGGGGGACAGGGCAGGGGGGACACTGAAGCTTTCTTT.

The V and J genes are TRBV5-1 and TRBJ1-3; perhaps TRBD1 as D (5 bases). The germline V and J ends were trimmed by 0 bases and 10 bases, with 11 bases remaining between them. The CDR3 consists of 13 residues. The germline CDR1 and CDR2 sequences are SGHRS and YFSETQ. The CDR3 sequence is CASSLGRGSTIYF. For the CDR3, the DNA is TGCGCCAGCAGCTTGGGGCGGGGGAGTACCATATATTTT.

The chain is built from TRBV6-1 and TRBJ1-4; 9 bases align to TRBD1. V shed 1 base and J 11 bases; nucleotides not matched to a gene: 8. The germline gives CDR1 MNHNS, CDR2 SASEGT. The CDR3 is made up of 15 amino acids. The CDR3 here is CASSEDRGPGVKLFF. CDR3 sequence (DNA): TGTGCCAGCAGTGAAGACAGGGGGCCGGGTGTTAAACTGTTTTTT.